The rows below give T cell receptor beta chains drawn from one sample of a study of Ad26.COV2.S vaccination and SARS-CoV-2 variants. Here immunoSEQ multiplex PCR was the method, and the copy in TCRdb shows in-frame clones only, minus some. The data contain about 390,000 clones, 80% to 90% of them seen just once; the ten biggest clones take up 3.5%. Sequencing used peripheral blood, obtained in a trial of Ad26.COV2.S vaccine versus placebo. These receptors were obtained from a person aged 18 to 59 who received the Ad26.COV2.S COVID-19 vaccine or a placebo. The CDR3 runs from the conserved cysteine through the conserved F or W. A D gene is named only where the DNA matches it firmly. Clone size, where shown, is once, few, many, or a class for clones that have expanded.

clone_size,j_call,v_call,d_call,cdr3_aa,cdr3_nt
-,TRBJ1-2,TRBV12-3/TRBV12-4,TRBD1,CASSWTGSYGYTF,TGTGCCAGCTCTTGGACAGGGTCCTATGGCTACACCTTC
-,TRBJ2-7,TRBV5-6,-,CASSSNGGQFRNEQYF,TGTGCCAGCAGCTCGAACGGAGGACAGTTTAGGAACGAGCAGTACTTC
-,TRBJ2-3,TRBV15,TRBD2,CATSREAGGADSDTQYF,TGTGCCACCAGCAGAGAGGCCGGGGGGGCCGATTCAGATACGCAGTATTTT
-,TRBJ1-1,TRBV7-2,-,CASSLWSGRNTEAFF,TGTGCCAGCAGCTTATGGTCAGGTCGGAACACTGAAGCTTTCTTT
-,TRBJ1-2,TRBV27,-,CASSRDVNYGYTF,TGTGCCAGCAGCCGGGACGTTAACTATGGCTACACCTTC
-,TRBJ1-4,TRBV6-5,TRBD1,CASSFYTGDEKLFF,TGTGCCAGCAGTTTCTACACAGGGGACGAAAAACTGTTTTTT
-,TRBJ1-6,TRBV4-1,-,CASSQEGTWAPLHF,TGCGCCAGCAGCCAAGAGGGAACCTGGGCACCCCTCCACTTT
-,TRBJ1-6,TRBV7-8,-,CASSFTGSSYNSPLHF,TGTGCCAGCAGCTTCACAGGGAGCTCCTATAATTCACCCCTCCACTTT
few,TRBJ1-5,TRBV11-3,-,CASSLLVGWSNQPQHF,TGTGCCAGCAGCTTATTGGTGGGTTGGAGCAATCAGCCCCAGCATTTT
-,TRBJ1-3,TRBV7-8,TRBD1,CASSPRTGGNTIYF,TGTGCCAGCAGCCCCCGGACAGGGGGAAACACCATATATTTT
-,TRBJ1-2,TRBV5-4,-,CASSLARDGSYGYTF,TGTGCCAGCAGCTTGGCCAGGGACGGGAGCTATGGCTACACCTTC
-,TRBJ1-2,TRBV6-2/TRBV6-3,TRBD1,CASSWDREENGYTF,TGTGCCAGCAGTTGGGACAGGGAGGAAAATGGCTACACCTTC
-,TRBJ2-7,TRBV4-2,-,CASSQEFRGSYEQYF,TGTGCCAGCAGCCAAGAATTCAGGGGATCCTACGAGCAGTACTTC
-,TRBJ1-2,TRBV29-1,TRBD1,CSAWTGPGYTF,TGCAGCGCTTGGACAGGTCCAGGCTACACCTTC
-,TRBJ2-3,TRBV6-5,TRBD1,CASRGQGSTDTQYF,TGTGCCAGCAGGGGACAGGGGAGTACAGATACGCAGTATTTT
-,TRBJ1-1,TRBV27,-,CASSSHGRGGNTEAFF,TGTGCCAGCAGTTCCCACGGCCGGGGAGGGAACACTGAAGCTTTCTTT
-,TRBJ2-1,TRBV11-2,-,CASRFSGTMKSAADNEQFF,TGTGCCAGCAGATTCTCCGGGACGATGAAGTCCGCGGCAGACAATGAGCAGTTCTTC
-,TRBJ2-3,TRBV7-8,TRBD2,CASSLTLRLAGGADTQYF,TGTGCCAGCAGCTTAACTCTCCGACTAGCGGGGGGAGCAGATACGCAGTATTTT
-,TRBJ2-7,TRBV7-9,TRBD1,CASSSAQGFFNEQYF,TGTGCCAGCAGCTCAGCACAGGGGTTTTTTAACGAGCAGTACTTC
-,TRBJ1-4,TRBV5-1,-,CASTQTAPATNEKLFF,TGCGCCAGCACTCAGACAGCACCTGCAACTAATGAAAAACTGTTTTTT
once,TRBJ1-5,TRBV19,-,CASSILTVNQPQHF,TGTGCCAGTAGTATACTGACAGTAAATCAGCCCCAGCATTTT
-,TRBJ2-7,TRBV2,TRBD1,CASSRETGQKQYF,TGTGCCAGCAGCAGAGAGACAGGGCAAAAGCAGTACTTC
-,TRBJ2-7,TRBV29-1,TRBD1,CSVTQQGSLYEQYF,TGCAGCGTTACCCAACAGGGGAGTCTCTACGAGCAGTACTTC
-,TRBJ1-3,TRBV7-6,-,CASSADSLGSGNTIYF,TGTGCCAGCAGCGCAGACAGCCTTGGCTCTGGAAACACCATATATTTT
-,TRBJ1-2,TRBV5-8,TRBD1,CASSFMFGTGTGYTF,TGTGCCAGCAGCTTTATGTTTGGGACAGGGACTGGCTACACCTTC
-,TRBJ2-7,TRBV7-2,TRBD2,CASIPSGGHYSEQYF,TGTGCCAGCATTCCGAGCGGGGGACACTACTCCGAGCAGTACTTC
-,TRBJ1-1,TRBV6-1,-,CASSEAYIISEAFF,TGTGCCAGCAGTGAAGCCTACATCATCTCTGAAGCTTTCTTT
-,TRBJ1-1,TRBV30,-,CAWSSAGTEAFF,TGTGCCTGGAGTTCAGCGGGCACTGAAGCTTTCTTT
few,TRBJ1-4,TRBV2,TRBD1,CASSRQGEKLFF,TGTGCCAGCAGTCGACAGGGGGAAAAACTGTTTTTT
-,TRBJ2-1,TRBV20-1,-,CSARGPNEQFF,TGCAGTGCTAGAGGACCCAATGAGCAGTTCTTC
once,TRBJ1-1,TRBV4-1,-,CASSYSRVNTEAFF,TGCGCCAGCAGCTACAGCCGGGTGAACACTGAAGCTTTCTTT
-,TRBJ2-1,TRBV9,-,CASSVGGGFNEQFF,TGTGCCAGCAGCGTAGGAGGAGGGTTCAATGAGCAGTTCTTC
-,TRBJ2-7,TRBV5-6,TRBD1,CASSIGTGTYEQYF,TGTGCCAGCAGCATAGGGACAGGGACTTACGAGCAGTACTTC
-,TRBJ1-4,TRBV2,TRBD1,CASRGTGLVDEKLFF,TGTGCCAGCAGGGGGACAGGGTTGGTTGATGAAAAACTGTTTTTT
once,TRBJ1-1,TRBV19,-,CASTRERTDGSWNTEAFF,TGTGCCAGTACGAGGGAAAGGACAGACGGATCTTGGAACACTGAAGCTTTCTTT
few,TRBJ2-2,TRBV7-9,-,CASRQSGSAKNTGELFF,TGTGCCAGCAGACAGAGCGGTAGTGCCAAGAACACCGGGGAGCTGTTTTTT
few,TRBJ1-1,TRBV10-1,-,CASSESKEGTEAFF,TGCGCCAGCAGTGAGTCCAAGGAGGGCACTGAAGCTTTCTTT
-,TRBJ2-3,TRBV15,-,CATSRAGGGSTDTQYF,TGTGCCACCAGCAGAGCCGGCGGGGGCAGCACAGATACGCAGTATTTT
-,TRBJ2-2,TRBV10-3,TRBD1,CASKDRINTGELFF,TGTGCCTCAAAGGACAGGATAAACACCGGGGAGCTGTTTTTT
-,TRBJ2-5,TRBV7-9,TRBD2,CASRPAGADSGTQYF,TGTGCCAGCCGACCAGCGGGGGCCGACTCGGGGACCCAGTACTTC
-,TRBJ2-5,TRBV20-1,-,CSAMFQETQYF,TGCAGTGCTATGTTCCAAGAGACCCAGTACTTC
once,TRBJ2-7,TRBV2,-,CASSQPTRSSYEQYF,TGTGCCAGCAGCCAACCCACACGTAGCTCCTACGAGCAGTACTTC
-,TRBJ1-2,TRBV19,-,CASTRGGAGGGYTF,TGTGCCAGTACCCGAGGGGGGGCTGGAGGCGGCTACACCTTC
-,TRBJ2-3,TRBV5-4,TRBD2,CASSLVRGGSTDTQYF,TGTGCCAGCAGCTTGGTTCGGGGGGGAAGCACAGATACGCAGTATTTT
-,TRBJ1-5,TRBV3-1/TRBV3-2,-,CASSLGLRTGPQHF,TGTGCCAGCAGCCTGGGACTCAGGACGGGGCCCCAGCATTTT
-,TRBJ1-1,TRBV5-1,-,CASSLDSGGGTEAFF,TGCGCCAGCAGCTTGGATTCGGGAGGTGGCACTGAAGCTTTCTTT
-,TRBJ2-1,TRBV5-1,-,CASRSGREVYNEQFF,TGCGCCAGCAGGTCGGGAAGGGAGGTATACAATGAGCAGTTCTTC
-,TRBJ2-2,TRBV6-2/TRBV6-3,-,CASSYPRPWANTGELFF,TGTGCCAGCAGTTACCCGAGGCCCTGGGCGAACACCGGGGAGCTGTTTTTT
once,TRBJ1-2,TRBV20-1,-,CSALGGNGYTF,TGCAGTGCACTGGGAGGTAATGGCTACACCTTC
-,TRBJ1-2,TRBV5-4,TRBD1,CASSSTGFVNYGYTF,TGTGCCAGCAGCTCGACAGGGTTCGTTAACTATGGCTACACCTTC
-,TRBJ1-5,TRBV7-2,TRBD1,CASSGDRNQPQHF,TGTGCCAGCAGCGGGGACAGAAATCAGCCCCAGCATTTT